The 31 T cell receptor beta chains below all came from one sample that was sequenced in a study of shared clonotypes between healthy human individuals. Method: immunoSEQ multiplex PCR; TCRdb's copy keeps in-frame clones and lacks some. This sample carries roughly 2.5 million clones, just over 90% of them seen once, and the ten largest clones take 0.14%. Sequencing input: naive CD4+ T cells sorted from blood. Subset: CD45RA+ positively selected. These receptors all stem from a man younger than 35 in good health.

The chain links TRBV21-1 to TRBJ2-3. TRBV21-1 is deemed a pseudogene. CDR3 length: 19 amino acids. The CDR3 region has the DNA TGTGCCAGCAGCAAAGGGGGTGGGGTTCTCCGGCGGCGGCCAGATACGCAGTATTTT. Its protein is CASSKGGGVLRRRPDTQYF.

This clone was seen a few times. The chain has TRBV6-4 and TRBJ2-5; no definite D call. Trimming took 8 bases from V and 5 from J, leaving 3 bases between them. CDR3 length equals 9 residues. Germline V gives CDR1 MRHNA, CDR2 SNTAGT. This chain's CDR3 is CASGETQYF. CDR3 nucleotides: TGTGCCAGCGGGGAGACCCAGTACTTC.

V usage is TRBV7-2 and J usage is TRBJ1-2; D is undetermined. The CDR3 spans 14 residues. Trimming shortened V by 1 base and J by 8 bases, and 14 bases separated the two germline ends. In germline, CDR1 is SGHTA, CDR2 FQGNSA. CDR3 DNA sequence: TGTGCCAGCAGCTTAGAGGCGGCACTGGGGGGCTACACCTTC. The encoded protein is CASSLEAALGGYTF.

The V gene is TRBV19, the J gene TRBJ1-2; maybe TRBD1 (5 bases). This CDR3 region has 15 residues. Germline CDR1 is LNHDA and CDR2 is SQIVND (reference sequence). V was pared by 6 bases and J by 4 bases, with 18 bases between. The CDR3 reads CASSADTSWGYGYTF. DNA of the CDR3: TGTGCCAGTAGCGCGGACACTTCTTGGGGCTATGGCTACACCTTC.

DNA for the CDR3: TGTGCCAGCAGGCAAGGACAGGGCTATGGCTACACCTTC. As protein: CASRQGQGYGYTF. The rearrangement joins TRBV6-1 to TRBJ1-2; TRBD1 aligns across 8 bases. The CDR3 consists of 13 residues. Germline assignment: CDR1 MNHNS and CDR2 SASEGT. The V gene end was trimmed by 6 bases and the J gene end by 4 bases; junction bases not matched to a gene: 4.

V is TRBV6-1 and J is TRBJ1-5, with D possibly TRBD1 on 5 matching bases. Germline assignment: CDR1 MNHNS and CDR2 SASEGT. The length of the CDR3 is 15 residues. Deletions cut 5 bases from V and 3 bases from J, with 14 bases between. CDR3 nucleotides: TGTGCCAGCAGTCCAGCGTGGGGGGTCAATCAGCCCCAGCATTTT. It translates to CASSPAWGVNQPQHF.

The V call is TRBV12-5, the J call TRBJ2-7; D is possibly TRBD1 (5 bases). V gave up 9 bases and J gave up 3 bases, with 9 bases separating them. The CDR3 runs 11 residues. Germline CDR1 LGHNT, CDR2 FRNRAP. The CDR3 bases are TGTGCTAGGGCCAGGGACTACGAGCAGTACTTC. This sequence encodes CARARDYEQYF.

The chain is built from TRBV7-9 and TRBJ2-5, with TRBD1 identical over 8 bases. Germline V gene sequence: CDR1 SEHNR, CDR2 FQNEAQ (reference sequence). The CDR3 has 15 residues. The J segment lost 1 base and the V segment lost 3 bases, leaving 4 bases of the junction unmatched. As DNA, the CDR3 is TGTGCCAGCAGCTTGGACGGGACAGGCCAAGAGACCCAGTACTTC. Its protein product is CASSLDGTGQETQYF. The whole variable domain, filled in from reference TRBV7-9 and TRBJ2-5, reads DTGVSQNPRHKITKRGQNVTFRCDPISEHNRLYWYRQTLGQGPEFLTYFQNEAQLEKSRLLSDRFSAERPKGSFSTLEIQRTEQGDSAMYLCASSLDGTGQETQYFGPGTRLLVL.

A remark on this clone: This sample also contains other DNA sequences that code for the same CDR3. The chain uses TRBV23-1 and TRBJ2-7; D not resolved. TRBV23-1 is given ORF status, its function remaining uncertain. The CDR3 has 11 amino acids. Trimming shortened V by 4 bases and J by 2 bases, and 3 bases separated the two germline ends. The CDR3 DNA sequence: TGCGCCAGCAGTCCCCCCTACGAGCAGTACTTC. This encodes CASSPPYEQYF.

This clone has only one observation. The rearrangement uses TRBV7-8 and TRBJ2-7, with D tentatively TRBD1 or TRBD2 (6 bases each). CDR1 is SGHVS, CDR2 FQNEAQ, per germline. This CDR3 has 17 amino acids. Trimming cost V 5 bases and J 3 bases, with 23 bases left between them. The CDR3 DNA reads as TGTGCCAGCAGCCTCACCGGGGGAGGACAGTGGGTCTACGAGCAGTACTTC. As protein: CASSLTGGGQWVYEQYF.

This chain's CDR3 is CASRGAGAYEQYF. In nucleotides, the CDR3 is TGTGCCAGCAGGGGGGCGGGGGCCTACGAGCAGTACTTC. The V and J genes are TRBV2 and TRBJ2-7, with D perhaps matching TRBD2 (7 bases). The germline V gene encodes CDR1 SNHLY and CDR2 FYNNEI. The CDR3 is 13 residues long. The V end lost 6 bases, the J end lost 2 bases, and 11 bases lay between the germline ends.

The chain joins TRBV11-2 to TRBJ2-7, with 7 bases identical to TRBD1. V shed 5 bases, J shed 0 bases, and the junction held 7 bases outside the gene matches. Germline V gene sequence: CDR1 SGHAT, CDR2 FQNNGV. The CDR3 has 15 amino acids. The CDR3 reads CASSPLTGTSYEQYF. The CDR3 DNA reads TGTGCCAGCAGCCCCCTGACAGGGACCTCCTACGAGCAGTACTTC.

This chain links TRBV7-9 with TRBJ2-3; 13 bases match TRBD2. The ends lost 7 bases at V and 3 bases at J; junction bases unmatched: 4. Per the germline V gene, CDR1 is SEHNR and CDR2 is FQNEAQ (reference sequence). CDR3 size: 15 residues. The CDR3 loop is CASTRLAGGTDTQYF. The CDR3, as DNA: TGTGCCAGCACCCGACTAGCGGGGGGTACAGATACGCAGTATTTT.

This sequence joins TRBV2 and TRBJ2-2; D call uncertain. Germline V gives CDR1 SNHLY, CDR2 FYNNEI. Trimming pared 6 bases from V and 0 bases from J, leaving 11 bases between. The CDR3 loop spans 15 amino acids. CDR3 nucleotide sequence: TGTGCCAGCAGCCGGCAGAATACGAACACCGGGGAGCTGTTTTTT. Translated, it gives CASSRQNTNTGELFF.

CDR3: CAWAQESDSPLHF. The CDR3, as DNA: TGTGCCTGGGCACAAGAGTCGGATTCACCCCTCCACTTT. V gene TRBV30 combines with J gene TRBJ1-6; D remains ambiguous. The CDR3 runs to 13 residues. Trimming shortened V by 5 bases and J by 8 bases, and 13 bases separated the two germline ends. The V gene's germline CDR1 is GTSNPN and CDR2 SVGIG (reference sequence).

The rearrangement links TRBV5-6 to TRBJ2-7, with 9 bases identical to TRBD1. J gave up 2 bases and V 0 bases, and 6 bases lay outside the gene matches. The CDR3 loop spans 16 amino acids. Looked up from germline, CDR1 is SGHDT and CDR2 is YYEEEE. The CDR3 bases are TGTGCCAGCAGCTTGGTTGGGACAGGGCCGACCTACGAGCAGTACTTC. Amino acid sequence: CASSLVGTGPTYEQYF.

The V and J genes are TRBV12-5 and TRBJ2-7; 8 bases are shared with TRBD1. CDR1 and CDR2 from the germline V gene are LGHNT and FRNRAP. The CDR3 is made up of 15 amino acids. Trimming at V came to 0 bases and at J to 3 bases, leaving 4 bases not matched to a gene. CDR3 nucleotide sequence: TGTGCTAGTGGTTTGGTACAACAGGGGGGCTACGAGCAGTACTTC. Translation: CASGLVQQGGYEQYF. The full variable domain, rest sourced from reference TRBV12-5 and TRBJ2-7, is DARVTQTPRHKVTEMGQEVTMRCQPILGHNTVFWYRQTMMQGLELLAYFRNRAPLDDSGMPKDRFSAEMPDATLATLKIQPSEPRDSAVYFCASGLVQQGGYEQYFGPGTRLTVT.

This chain joins TRBV9 and TRBJ1-1; D ambiguous. This CDR3 comprises 13 residues. Germline loops: CDR1 SGDLS, CDR2 YYNGEE. Trimming took 4 bases from V and 5 from J, leaving 12 bases between them. The CDR3 DNA reads as TGTGCCAGCAGCCGAGATACCGGTACTGAAGCTTTCTTT. Its protein is CASSRDTGTEAFF.

Of note for this clone: The sample has other DNA sequences that encode this CDR3 too. This chain joins TRBV7-2 and TRBJ2-5; 13 bases match TRBD2. Germline CDR1 and CDR2: SGHTA and FQGNSA. This CDR3 region has 16 residues. With V trimmed by 4 bases and J by 1 base, 3 bases remained unmatched. CDR3 nucleotides: TGTGCCAGCAGCTCGCGACTAGCGGGAGGCCAAGAGACCCAGTACTTC. This codes for CASSSRLAGGQETQYF.

The J gene is TRBJ1-2, the V gene TRBV6-5, with D uncertain. CDR1 and CDR2 (germline): MNHEY, SVGAGI. There are 16 residues in the CDR3. V dropped 2 bases and J dropped 0 bases, with 13 bases sitting between them. The DNA of the CDR3 is TGTGCCAGCAGTTACGGCAGCCAGATCCCTAACTATGGCTACACCTTC. Amino acid sequence: CASSYGSQIPNYGYTF.

The rearrangement joins TRBV7-9 to TRBJ2-7; TRBD2 matches at 9 bases. The V gene end was trimmed by 5 bases and the J gene end by 0 bases; junction bases not matched to a gene: 2. Germline CDR1 and CDR2: SEHNR and FQNEAQ (reference sequence). This CDR3 has 14 amino acids. The CDR3 reads CASSTSGYSYEQYF. The CDR3 coding sequence is TGTGCCAGCAGCACTAGCGGGTACTCCTACGAGCAGTACTTC.

The chain joins TRBV4-2 to TRBJ2-4, with D perhaps given as TRBD1 or TRBD2 (5 bases each). Germline V CDR1 and CDR2: LGHNA, YNFKEQ. The CDR3 spans 18 residues. Trimming took 3 bases from V and 0 from J, leaving 18 bases between them. In DNA form, the CDR3 reads TGTGCCAGCAGCCAGGATAAGGGGTTGGGGGTAGCCAAAAACATTCAGTACTTC. It encodes CASSQDKGLGVAKNIQYF.

The J gene is TRBJ1-5, the V gene TRBV19, with D tentatively TRBD1 (5 bases). Looked up from germline, CDR1 is LNHDA and CDR2 is SQIVND (reference sequence). There are 15 residues in the CDR3. With 6 bases removed from V and 2 bases from J, the gap between germline ends came to 14 bases. The CDR3 reads CASSPGRVGNQPQHF. CDR3 DNA: TGTGCCAGTAGCCCAGGGAGGGTAGGCAATCAGCCCCAGCATTTT.

The table lists this clone with a few counts. Other DNA sequences in the same sample also yield this CDR3. This sequence joins TRBV18 and TRBJ1-1; no reliable D call. This CDR3 has 13 residues. Trimming removed 3 bases from V and 0 bases from J, with 5 bases in between. In germline, CDR1 is KGHSH, CDR2 LQKENI. The DNA for the CDR3 is TGTGCCAGCTCACCGACTATGAACACTGAAGCTTTCTTT. Amino acid sequence: CASSPTMNTEAFF. The entire variable domain, with the rest obtained from reference TRBV18 and TRBJ1-1, is as follows: NAGVMQNPRHLVRRRGQEARLRCSPMKGHSHVYWYRQLPEEGLKFMVYLQKENIIDESGMPKERFSAEFPKEGPSILRIQQVVRGDSAAYFCASSPTMNTEAFFGQGTRLTVV.

This chain connects TRBV5-1 to TRBJ2-3; D is perhaps TRBD1 (6 bases). V was clipped by 6 bases and J by 0 bases, with 14 bases between them. The CDR3 is made up of 15 amino acids. Germline loops: CDR1 SGHRS, CDR2 YFSETQ. CDR3 sequence reads: CASTWGPSSTDTQYF. In nucleotides, the CDR3 is TGCGCCAGCACTTGGGGGCCGTCTAGCACAGATACGCAGTATTTT. Complete variable domain (other parts from reference TRBV5-1 and TRBJ2-3): KAGVTQTPRYLIKTRGQQVTLSCSPISGHRSVSWYQQTPGQGLQFLFEYFSETQRNKGNFPGRFSGRQFSNSRSEMNVSTLELGDSALYLCASTWGPSSTDTQYFGPGTRLTVL.

The chain combines TRBV6-6 with TRBJ1-2; D possibly corresponds to TRBD1 (5 bases). This CDR3 has 15 amino acids. CDR1 is MNHNY and CDR2 is SVGAGI in the germline V gene (reference sequence). With 5 bases removed from V and 2 bases from J, the gap between germline ends came to 15 bases. The CDR3 protein is CASSPDMVVNYGYTF. Here the CDR3 DNA reads TGTGCCAGCAGTCCGGACATGGTGGTCAACTATGGCTACACCTTC.

The chain is built from TRBV6-1 and TRBJ2-7, with D maybe TRBD2 (5 bases). CDR3 length: 14 amino acids. V was pared by 3 bases and J by 6 bases, with 15 bases between. Germline values: CDR1 MNHNS, CDR2 SASEGT. The CDR3 DNA reads as TGTGCCAGCAGTGACTCCGGGCCTGGAGGCGAGCAGTACTTC. Its protein is CASSDSGPGGEQYF.

The V call is TRBV9, the J call TRBJ2-7; the match to TRBD2 covers 12 bases. V lost 2 bases and J lost 3; bases outside the gene matches: 9. The CDR3 consists of 17 residues. Per germline, CDR1 SGDLS and CDR2 YYNGEE. CDR3 in amino acids: CASSVGLAGNKNYEQYF. As DNA, the CDR3 is TGTGCCAGCAGCGTCGGACTAGCGGGAAACAAAAACTACGAGCAGTACTTC.

V gene TRBV9 combines with J gene TRBJ1-1; possible D gene TRBD1, 6 bases. The germline gives CDR1 SGDLS, CDR2 YYNGEE. This CDR3 has 16 residues. V lost 4 bases and J 7 bases, leaving 23 bases between the germline ends. CDR3: CASSLTSQGGAGEAFF. The CDR3 DNA is TGTGCCAGCAGCCTAACTTCACAGGGTGGGGCGGGTGAAGCTTTCTTT.

This sequence joins TRBV28 and TRBJ2-7; tentatively, D is TRBD2 (5 bases). There are 15 residues in the CDR3. Trimming left V 7 bases short and J 0 bases short, with 16 bases between. Per the germline V gene, CDR1 is MDHEN and CDR2 is SYDVKM. The DNA for the CDR3 is TGTGCCAGCACAACTCCGGGATTGCTCTCCTACGAGCAGTACTTC. It translates to CASTTPGLLSYEQYF. The full variable domain, rest sourced from reference TRBV28 and TRBJ2-7, is DVKVTQSSRYLVKRTGEKVFLECVQDMDHENMFWYRQDPGLGLRLIYFSYDVKMKEKGDIPEGYSVSREKKERFSLILESASTNQTSMYLCASTTPGLLSYEQYFGPGTRLTVT.

A word on this clone: The same CDR3 also results from other DNA sequences found in this sample. V and J are TRBV7-9 and TRBJ2-3; 9 bases align to TRBD2. V shed 4 bases and J 0 bases; nucleotides not matched to a gene: 2. Germline V gene lookup returns CDR1 SEHNR and CDR2 FQNEAQ (reference sequence). There are 15 residues in the CDR3. The CDR3 loop is CASSSSGGSTDTQYF. The CDR3 DNA follows: TGTGCCAGCAGCTCGAGCGGGGGGAGCACAGATACGCAGTATTTT.